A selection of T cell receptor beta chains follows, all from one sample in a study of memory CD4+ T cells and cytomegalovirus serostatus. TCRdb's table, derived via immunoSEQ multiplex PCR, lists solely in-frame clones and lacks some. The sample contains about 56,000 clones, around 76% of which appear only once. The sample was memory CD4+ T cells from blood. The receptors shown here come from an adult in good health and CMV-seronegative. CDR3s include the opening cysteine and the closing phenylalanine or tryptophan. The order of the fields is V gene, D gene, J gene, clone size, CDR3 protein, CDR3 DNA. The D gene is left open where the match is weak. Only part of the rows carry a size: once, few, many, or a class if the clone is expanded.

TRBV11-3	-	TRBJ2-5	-	CASSPGGSGETQYF	TGTGCCAGCAGCCCGGGGGGCTCCGGGGAGACCCAGTACTTC
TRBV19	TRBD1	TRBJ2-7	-	CASSTRQGAYEQYF	TGTGCCAGTAGTACCCGACAGGGGGCCTACGAGCAGTACTTC
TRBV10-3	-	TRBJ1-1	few	CAISDKQLNTEAFF	TGTGCCATCAGTGATAAACAGCTCAACACTGAAGCTTTCTTT
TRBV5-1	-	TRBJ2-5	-	CASSPGRSQETQYF	TGCGCCAGCAGCCCGGGACGGAGCCAAGAGACCCAGTACTTC
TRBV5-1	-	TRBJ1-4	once	CASSLALAKTNEKLFF	TGCGCCAGCAGCTTGGCCCTCGCGAAAACTAATGAAAAACTGTTTTTT
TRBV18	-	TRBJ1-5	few	CASSPQRFQPQHF	TGTGCCAGCTCACCACAGAGGTTTCAGCCCCAGCATTTT
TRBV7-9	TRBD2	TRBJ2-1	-	CAGAGTSGGDEQFF	TGTGCCGGGGCCGGGACTAGCGGGGGGGACGAGCAGTTCTTC
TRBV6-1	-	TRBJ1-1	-	CASSQKGGTEAFF	TGTGCCAGCAGTCAAAAGGGAGGGACTGAAGCTTTCTTT
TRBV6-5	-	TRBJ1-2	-	CASSYSGVERYGYTF	TGTGCCAGCAGTTACTCCGGTGTGGAGAGATATGGCTACACCTTC
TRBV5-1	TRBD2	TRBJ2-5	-	CASSLALAGGPQETQYF	TGCGCCAGCAGCTTGGCCCTAGCGGGGGGGCCCCAAGAGACCCAGTACTTC
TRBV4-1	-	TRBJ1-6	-	CASSQRGTDNSPLHF	TGCGCCAGCAGCCAACGGGGGACGGATAATTCACCCCTCCACTTT
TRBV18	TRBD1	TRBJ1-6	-	CASSPRDSSTGSPLHF	TGTGCCAGCTCACCACGGGACAGCTCTACAGGCTCACCCCTCCACTTT
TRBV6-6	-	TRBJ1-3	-	CASLRGGGNTIYF	TGTGCCAGCTTACGGGGCGGTGGAAACACCATATATTTT
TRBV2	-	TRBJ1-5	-	CASSDGRALPQPQHF	TGTGCCAGCAGTGACGGCAGGGCCCTCCCTCAGCCCCAGCATTTT
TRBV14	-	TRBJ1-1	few	CASSQDRGTEAFF	TGTGCCAGCAGCCAAGACAGGGGCACTGAAGCTTTCTTT
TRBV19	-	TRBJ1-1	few	CASSRDQVLNTEAFF	TGTGCCAGTAGTAGGGACCAGGTTCTGAACACTGAAGCTTTCTTT
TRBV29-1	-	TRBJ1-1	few	CSVVRAENTEAFF	TGCAGCGTTGTAAGGGCCGAGAACACTGAAGCTTTCTTT
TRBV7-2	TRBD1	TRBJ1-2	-	CASSLVRGPYGYTF	TGTGCCAGCAGCTTAGTAAGGGGGCCCTATGGCTACACCTTC
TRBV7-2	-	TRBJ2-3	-	CASSSGRASITDTQYF	TGTGCCAGCAGCTCCGGACGGGCCTCTATCACAGATACGCAGTATTTT
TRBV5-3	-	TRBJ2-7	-	CARSLSNTAGDYEQYF	TGTGCCAGAAGCTTGTCCAACACGGCCGGGGACTACGAGCAGTACTTC
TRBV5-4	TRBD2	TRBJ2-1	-	CASSLGWRGGGEQFF	TGTGCCAGCAGCTTGGGCTGGCGGGGGGGCGGTGAGCAGTTCTTC
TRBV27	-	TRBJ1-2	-	CASSFRGSYGYTF	TGTGCCAGCAGTTTCCGGGGCAGCTATGGCTACACCTTC
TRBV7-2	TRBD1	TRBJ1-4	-	CASSSRQGRGDEKLFF	TGTGCCAGCAGCTCTCGACAGGGGCGGGGGGATGAAAAACTGTTTTTT
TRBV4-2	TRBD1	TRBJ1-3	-	CASSQVGQGRRNTIYF	TGTGCCAGCAGCCAAGTTGGACAGGGCCGGAGAAACACCATATATTTT
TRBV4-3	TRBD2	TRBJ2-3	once	CASSQDRGGQTDTQYF	TGCGCCAGCAGCCAAGATCGGGGGGGGCAGACAGATACGCAGTATTTT
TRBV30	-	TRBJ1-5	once	CAWSGNRASNQPQHF	TGTGCCTGGAGTGGGAACAGGGCCAGCAATCAGCCCCAGCATTTT
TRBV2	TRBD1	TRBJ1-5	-	CASSRSQGARQPQHF	TGTGCCAGCAGTCGATCTCAGGGGGCGAGACAGCCCCAGCATTTT
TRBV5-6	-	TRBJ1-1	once	CASSLQAREAFF	TGTGCCAGCAGCTTGCAAGCTAGGGAGGCTTTCTTT
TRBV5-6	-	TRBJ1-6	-	CASTHQGNSNSPLHF	TGTGCCAGTACCCACCAGGGTAATAGTAATTCACCCCTCCACTTT
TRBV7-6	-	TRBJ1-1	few	CASSLDSGLGEAFF	TGTGCCAGCAGCTTAGATTCGGGGCTCGGTGAAGCTTTCTTT
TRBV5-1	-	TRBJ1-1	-	CASCDKGGWNTEAFF	TGCGCCAGCTGCGACAAGGGGGGGTGGAACACTGAAGCTTTCTTT
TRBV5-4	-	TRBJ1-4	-	CASSNGQLREKLFF	TGTGCCAGCAGTAATGGTCAGTTGCGGGAAAAACTGTTTTTT
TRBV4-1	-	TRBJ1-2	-	CASTPSGQRTNYGYTF	TGCGCCAGCACACCTTCTGGACAGCGGACTAACTATGGCTACACCTTC
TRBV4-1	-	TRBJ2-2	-	CASSQPWANTGELFF	TGCGCCAGCAGCCAACCTTGGGCGAACACCGGGGAGCTGTTTTTT
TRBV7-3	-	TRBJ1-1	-	CASSLRGGDRRVMNTEAFF	TGTGCCAGCAGCTTAAGGGGGGGGGACCGCAGGGTTATGAACACTGAAGCTTTCTTT
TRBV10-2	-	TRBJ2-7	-	CASSRLVGENEQYF	TGCGCCAGCAGTCGGCTAGTGGGGGAGAACGAGCAGTACTTC
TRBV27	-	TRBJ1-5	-	CASSPLGMPQHF	TGTGCCAGCAGTCCCCTCGGTATGCCCCAGCATTTT
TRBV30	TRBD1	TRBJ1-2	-	CAVPVPPGTGEYGYTF	TGTGCCGTACCGGTTCCTCCCGGGACAGGAGAATATGGCTACACCTTC
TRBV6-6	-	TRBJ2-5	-	CASRDLGGTQYF	TGTGCCAGCCGAGACTTAGGTGGGACCCAGTACTTC
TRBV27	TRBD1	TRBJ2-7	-	CASSLRDRGLYEQYF	TGTGCCAGCAGCCTCCGGGACAGGGGGCTCTACGAGCAGTACTTC
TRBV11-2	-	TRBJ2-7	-	CASSLLHTYEQYF	TGTGCCAGCAGCTTACTACATACCTACGAGCAGTACTTC
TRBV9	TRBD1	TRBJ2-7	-	CASSPRDRGFSGEQYF	TGTGCCAGCAGCCCCCGGGACAGAGGTTTCAGTGGGGAGCAGTACTTC
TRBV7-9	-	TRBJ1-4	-	CASSPTESKLFF	TGTGCCAGCAGCCCGACCGAATCGAAACTGTTTTTT
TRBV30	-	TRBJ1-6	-	CAWTYGPLDSPLHF	TGTGCCTGGACCTACGGACCCTTAGATTCACCCCTCCACTTT
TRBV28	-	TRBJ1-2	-	CASSPLGEALYGYTF	TGTGCCAGCAGTCCCTTAGGAGAGGCCCTTTATGGCTACACCTTC
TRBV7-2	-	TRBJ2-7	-	CASSAGWRGEQYF	TGTGCCAGCAGCGCAGGATGGCGGGGCGAGCAGTACTTC
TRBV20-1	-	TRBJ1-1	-	CSVLQNTEAFF	TGCAGTGTTCTTCAGAACACTGAAGCTTTCTTT
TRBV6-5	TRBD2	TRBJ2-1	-	CASSYPQRGGYEQFF	TGTGCCAGCAGTTACCCCCAGCGGGGAGGCTATGAGCAGTTCTTC
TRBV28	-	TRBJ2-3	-	CASSPGVPIPDTQYF	TGTGCCAGCAGCCCGGGCGTCCCCATTCCGGATACGCAGTATTTT
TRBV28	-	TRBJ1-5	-	CASSDGPGGQPQHF	TGTGCCAGCAGCGACGGACCGGGCGGGCAGCCCCAGCATTTT
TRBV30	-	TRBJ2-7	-	CACNRGIPYEQYF	TGTGCCTGTAATCGGGGGATCCCCTACGAGCAGTACTTC
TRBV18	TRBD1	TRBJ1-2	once	CASSPDREYGYTF	TGTGCCAGCTCACCGGACAGGGAGTATGGCTACACCTTC
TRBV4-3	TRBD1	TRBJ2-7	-	CASSQGGQGTREQYF	TGCGCCAGCAGCCAGGGTGGACAGGGTACACGGGAGCAGTACTTC
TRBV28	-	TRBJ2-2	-	CANRGGADGELFF	TGTGCCAACAGGGGGGGGGCGGACGGGGAGCTGTTTTTT